This TCR beta chain derives from a study of early T cells in non-severe SARS-CoV-2 infection. Unique molecular identifier tags were affixed to discrete cDNA molecules. TCRdb redid the calling of the 5' RACE reads with MiXCR, one entry per CDR3 protein. The data hold around 76,000 distinct CDR3 sequences, with 11% observed a single time. This clonotype was detected ten times or more. The sequenced sample was whole blood. The receptor comes from an adult who was a healthcare worker with PCR-confirmed SARS-CoV-2 infection or an uninfected control (not recorded which).

The CDR3 DNA reads as TGTGCCAGCAGCCCCGGGACTAGCGGGGGGTACCAAGAGACCCAGTACTTC. This gives the protein CASSPGTSGGYQETQYF. The chain links TRBV11-3 to TRBJ2-5; 15 bases align to TRBD2. CDR1 and CDR2 (germline): SGHNT, YENEEA. This CDR3 is built from 17 residues. V shed 5 bases and J 0 bases; nucleotides not matched to a gene: 4.